Presented here are 21 T cell receptor beta chains from one specimen sequenced in a study of chemoradiotherapy in HPV16-positive cancers. Measured with immunoSEQ multiplex PCR; TCRdb has only the in-frame clones, and not every one. The sample yields approximately 20,000 clones, over 85% seen once. Specimen: blood, collected from a patient who underwent chemoradiotherapy. All receptors derive from a human donor with HPV-associated anogenital cancer.

The chain carries TRBV28 and TRBJ2-2; 8 bases are a match to TRBD2. The CDR3 is 16 amino acids. V lost 8 bases to trimming and J lost 5 bases; unmatched junction nucleotides: 13. CDR1 is MDHEN and CDR2 is SYDVKM in the germline V gene. CDR3 nucleotides: TGTGCCAGCGTTGTCCGTTCGGGGGGGCGGACCGGGGAGCTGTTTTTT. Translating it yields CASVVRSGGRTGELFF.

V and J are TRBV9 and TRBJ2-1, with 9 bases fitting TRBD2. Germline V CDR1 and CDR2: SGDLS, YYNGEE. This CDR3 comprises 17 residues. J gave up 2 bases and V 0 bases, and 6 bases lay outside the gene matches. CDR3 bases: TGTGCCAGCAGCGTAGGTGTGGAGCGGGGGGCCTACAATGAGCAGTTCTTC. Amino acids: CASSVGVERGAYNEQFF. The full variable domain, completed using reference TRBV9 and TRBJ2-1, is DSGVTQTPKHLITATGQRVTLRCSPRSGDLSVYWYQQSLDQGLQFLIQYYNGEERAKGNILERFSAQQFPDLHSELNLSSLELGDSALYFCASSVGVERGAYNEQFFGPGTRLTVL.

The chain carries TRBV4-2 and TRBJ2-2; 13 bases are shared with TRBD2. Trimming removed 2 bases from V and 9 bases from J; junction bases left unmatched: 3. This CDR3 is 15 amino acids long. The germline V gene has CDR1 LGHNA and CDR2 YNFKEQ. The CDR3 here is CASSQTSGGARELFF. The CDR3 nucleotides read TGTGCCAGCAGCCAAACTAGCGGGGGGGCGCGGGAGCTGTTTTTT.

CDR3 in DNA: TGTGCCAGCAGCTTAACTATGAATCAGCCCCAGCATTTT. Protein product: CASSLTMNQPQHF. The chain carries TRBV7-2 and TRBJ1-5; D remains ambiguous. The germline CDR1 and CDR2 sequences are SGHTA and FQGNSA. The CDR3 is 13 amino acids. V lost 2 bases and J lost 4, with 6 bases in between.

The V gene is TRBV19, the J gene TRBJ1-1; possible D gene TRBD1, 6 bases. This CDR3 spans 16 amino acids. Germline values: CDR1 LNHDA, CDR2 SQIVND (reference sequence). V was pared by 6 bases and J by 3 bases, with 20 bases between. The CDR3 loop is CASRQLGGRRDTEAFF. The CDR3, as DNA: TGTGCCAGTAGACAATTGGGGGGCAGGAGAGACACTGAAGCTTTCTTT.

The V call is TRBV30, the J call TRBJ1-5; TRBD1 is a possible D gene (6 bases). V lost 3 bases and J lost 6, with 18 bases in between. The germline gives CDR1 GTSNPN, CDR2 SVGIG (reference sequence). The CDR3 has 15 amino acids. The CDR3 DNA reads TGTGCCTGGAGCCGGCGACAGCCAGGGGTTCAGCCCCAGCATTTT. This encodes CAWSRRQPGVQPQHF. Combining the CDR3 with reference TRBV30 and TRBJ1-5 gives the whole variable domain SQTIHQWPATLVQPVGSPLSLECTVEGTSNPNLYWYRQAAGRGLQLLFYSVGIGQISSEVPQNLSASRPQDRQFILSSKKLLLSDSGFYLCAWSRRQPGVQPQHFGDGTRLSIL.

The chain links TRBV27 to TRBJ1-2, with 12 bases lining up with TRBD1. V shed 5 bases and J 2 bases; nucleotides not matched to a gene: 9. The CDR3 is 17 amino acids. Germline CDR1 reads MNHEY; CDR2 reads SMNVEV (reference sequence). CDR3 in amino acids: CASSPRDRGRENYGYTF. The DNA of the CDR3 is TGTGCCAGCAGTCCTCGGGACAGGGGGCGCGAAAACTATGGCTACACCTTC.

The rearrangement joins TRBV6-5 to TRBJ1-2; 8 positions match TRBD1. Trimming removed 6 bases from V and 6 bases from J; junction bases left unmatched: 3. CDR1 is MNHEY, CDR2 SVGAGI, per germline. This CDR3 comprises 12 residues. CDR3 residues: CASRGQAHGYTF. For the CDR3, the DNA is TGTGCCAGCAGGGGACAGGCACATGGCTACACCTTC.

This chain uses TRBV30 with TRBJ2-5; D perhaps matches TRBD2 (5 bases). The V end lost 5 bases, the J end lost 2 bases, and 12 bases lay between the germline ends. Per the germline V gene, CDR1 is GTSNPN and CDR2 is SVGIG (reference sequence). This CDR3 has 13 residues. DNA for the CDR3: TGTGCCTGGTCAGACTACCGGCAAGAGACCCAGTACTTC. This translates into CAWSDYRQETQYF. The full variable domain, with the rest looked up from reference TRBV30 and TRBJ2-5, is SQTIHQWPATLVQPVGSPLSLECTVEGTSNPNLYWYRQAAGRGLQLLFYSVGIGQISSEVPQNLSASRPQDRQFILSSKKLLLSDSGFYLCAWSDYRQETQYFGPGTRLLVL.

CDR3 amino acids: CASSPRQGSSYNSPLHF. In nucleotides, the CDR3 is TGTGCCAGCAGTCCCCGGCAGGGGAGCTCCTATAATTCACCCCTCCACTTT. V is TRBV27 and J is TRBJ1-6, with D perhaps matching TRBD1 (6 bases). V lost 5 bases and J 0 bases, leaving 14 bases between the germline ends. The CDR3 covers 17 residues. CDR1 is MNHEY, CDR2 SMNVEV, per germline (reference sequence).

This chain joins TRBV9 and TRBJ2-3; D unresolved. The CDR3 runs to 13 residues. Germline-derived CDR1 and CDR2 are SGDLS and YYNGEE. Trimming left V 2 bases short and J 2 bases short, with 6 bases between. The CDR3 reads CASSVQITDTQYF. As DNA, the CDR3 is TGTGCCAGCAGCGTCCAGATCACAGATACGCAGTATTTT.

The CDR3 spells CASSLAGGAASYSPLHF. The CDR3 region has the DNA TGTGCCAGCAGCTTGGCGGGAGGGGCCGCCTCTTATTCACCCCTCCACTTT. V is TRBV5-4 and J is TRBJ1-6; maybe TRBD1 (5 bases). Between the trimmed V and J ends, which lost 0 bases and 8 bases, there was a span of 18 bases. The CDR3 runs to 17 residues. Germline-derived CDR1 and CDR2 are SGHNT and YYREEE (reference sequence).

This clone has more than one count but fewer than ten. V gene TRBV29-1 combines with J gene TRBJ1-1, with D unresolved. The length of the CDR3 is 11 residues. Germline CDR1 and CDR2: SQVTM and ANQGSEA. Trimming pared 6 bases from V and 4 bases from J, leaving 9 bases between. The CDR3 DNA reads TGCAGCGTCGCGCCCTCCACTGAAGCTTTCTTT. This sequence encodes CSVAPSTEAFF. Variable domain in full (rest from reference TRBV29-1 and TRBJ1-1): SAVISQKPSRDICQRGTSLTIQCQVDSQVTMMFWYRQQPGQSLTLIATANQGSEATYESGFVIDKFPISRPNLTFSTLTVSNMSPEDSSIYLCSVAPSTEAFFGQGTRLTVV.

This chain uses TRBV5-6 with TRBJ1-5; TRBD1 might be the D (6 bases). The CDR3 consists of 15 residues. Germline V gene data show CDR1 as SGHDT and CDR2 as YYEEEE. Trimming removed 0 bases at V and 5 bases at J, with 12 bases between. The CDR3 DNA reads as TGTGCCAGCAGCTTGGCCGCAGGGGTTCATCAGCCCCAGCATTTT. It specifies CASSLAAGVHQPQHF.

The J gene is TRBJ1-5, the V gene TRBV30, with a possible D match to TRBD1 (6 bases). Deletions cut 7 bases from V and 7 bases from J, with 20 bases between. The germline gives CDR1 GTSNPN, CDR2 SVGIG (reference sequence). The CDR3 sequence is 14 residues long. The CDR3 here is CAFSGNRVGQPQHF. The CDR3 coding sequence is TGTGCCTTCTCTGGGAACAGGGTGGGGCAGCCCCAGCATTTT.

The chain combines TRBV30 with TRBJ2-5; D is undetermined. Per the germline V gene, CDR1 is GTSNPN and CDR2 is SVGIG (reference sequence). With 2 bases removed from V and 4 bases from J, the gap between germline ends came to 8 bases. The CDR3 length is 12 residues. For the CDR3, the DNA is TGTGCCTGGAGTCATACGAGAGAGACCCAGTACTTC. Translation gives CAWSHTRETQYF. The full variable domain, rest sourced from reference TRBV30 and TRBJ2-5, is SQTIHQWPATLVQPVGSPLSLECTVEGTSNPNLYWYRQAAGRGLQLLFYSVGIGQISSEVPQNLSASRPQDRQFILSSKKLLLSDSGFYLCAWSHTRETQYFGPGTRLLVL.

This rearrangement joins TRBV7-6 to TRBJ2-2; 16 bases agree with TRBD2. The length of the CDR3 is 17 residues. Germline loops: CDR1 SGHVS, CDR2 FNYEAQ. V lost 5 bases and J lost 6; bases outside the gene matches: 6. As DNA, the CDR3 is TGTGCCAGCAGCCCCGGGACTAGCGGGGGGGGCTCCGGGGAGCTGTTTTTT. It encodes CASSPGTSGGGSGELFF. Full variable domain (remainder filled in from reference TRBV7-6 and TRBJ2-2): GAGVSQSPRYKVTKRGQDVALRCDPISGHVSLYWYRQALGQGPEFLTYFNYEAQQDKSGLPNDRFSAERPEGSISTLTIQRTEQRDSAMYRCASSPGTSGGGSGELFFGEGSRLTVL.

This clone was picked up a small number of times. The V call is TRBV7-3, the J call TRBJ1-5, with D hard to call. Germline V CDR1 and CDR2: SGHTA, FQGTGA. The V end was cut by 0 bases, the J end by 6 bases, with 6 bases between. This CDR3 region has 13 residues. The CDR3 DNA sequence: TGTGCCAGCAGCTTAACGTGGGGTCAGCCCCAGCATTTT. This translates into CASSLTWGQPQHF.

The chain combines TRBV5-6 with TRBJ1-1; tentative D call: TRBD1 (6 bases). The CDR3 consists of 13 residues. Trimming pared 5 bases from V and 2 bases from J, leaving 10 bases between. Per the germline V gene, CDR1 is SGHDT and CDR2 is YYEEEE. CDR3: CASSLQGNTEAFF. CDR3 coding DNA: TGTGCCAGCAGTTTACAGGGCAACACTGAAGCTTTCTTT.

The chain employs TRBV27 and TRBJ2-6; D unresolved. The CDR3 is made up of 15 amino acids. From germline, CDR1 is MNHEY and CDR2 SMNVEV (reference sequence). V dropped 0 bases and J dropped 3 bases, with 6 bases sitting between them. DNA of the CDR3: TGTGCCAGCAGTTTATCGATGGGTGGGGCCAACGTCCTGACTTTC. Protein sequence: CASSLSMGGANVLTF. The variable domain in full, with the rest retrieved from reference TRBV27 and TRBJ2-6, is EAQVTQNPRYLITVTGKKLTVTCSQNMNHEYMSWYRQDPGLGLRQIYYSMNVEVTDKGDVPEGYKVSRKEKRNFPLILESPSPNQTSLYFCASSLSMGGANVLTFGAGSRLTVL.

The chain uses TRBV5-1 and TRBJ2-3; the D gene is possibly TRBD2 (5 bases). CDR3 length: 13 amino acids. The germline V gene encodes CDR1 SGHRS and CDR2 YFSETQ. Trimming shortened V by 2 bases and J by 3 bases, and 7 bases separated the two germline ends. The CDR3 is CASSFRDTDTQYF. The DNA for the CDR3 is TGCGCCAGCAGCTTCCGGGATACAGATACGCAGTATTTT.